This T cell receptor beta chain was sequenced in a study of response to subunit inactivated influenza vaccine. In the case of this clonotype: Its antigen is currently unknown.

CDR1 is SGHRS and CDR2 is YFSETQ in the germline V gene. Trimming took off 0 bases at V and 2 bases at J, with 8 bases between the two ends. CDR3 size: 14 residues. TCRdb re-derived calls from the RT-PCR reads in MiXCR, one entry per CDR3 protein. The sample comprises 550,000 to 600,000 distinct CDR3 sequences, over 9.5% of which are singletons, and about a tenth rests with the top ten. Study-level results: That few new T cells are recruited by each seasonal influenza vaccination was the authors' suggestion.

The chain combines TRBV5-1 with TRBJ1-2; the D is unclear. The starting material was PBMCs from blood, obtained on the day of vaccination. This receptor was identified in a man aged 45-65 years who received an inactivated influenza vaccine. CDR3 sequence: CASSLDTVNYGYTF. For the CDR3, the DNA is TGCGCCAGCAGCTTGGATACAGTAAACTATGGCTACACCTTC.